This T cell receptor (beta chain) was profiled in a study of graft-versus-host responses after intestinal transplantation. Background on the study: Isolated intestinal, liver-intestinal, or multivisceral transplants had been given to the recipients. The recipients all started with anti-thymocyte globulin induction and then took tacrolimus and steroids for two to four years.

TCRdb's copy holds only in-frame clones and misses some; the assay was immunoSEQ multiplex PCR. The sample shows about 86,000 clones, about 91% of them seen only once. The CDR3 is 12 residues long. V lost 5 bases and J lost 7; bases outside the gene matches: 5. Per germline, CDR1 KGHSH and CDR2 LQKENI. For this clone: The antigen is unknown.

This clonotype originated in a human donor who received an intestinal transplant. The input for sequencing was unstimulated CD8+ T cells sorted from spleen or lymph node cells, taken before intestinal transplant. The J gene is TRBJ2-7, the V gene TRBV18, with 7 nucleotides matching TRBD2. CDR3 in DNA: TGTGCCAGCTCATTGACTAGCTCTGAGCAGTACTTC. Translating gives CASSLTSSEQYF.